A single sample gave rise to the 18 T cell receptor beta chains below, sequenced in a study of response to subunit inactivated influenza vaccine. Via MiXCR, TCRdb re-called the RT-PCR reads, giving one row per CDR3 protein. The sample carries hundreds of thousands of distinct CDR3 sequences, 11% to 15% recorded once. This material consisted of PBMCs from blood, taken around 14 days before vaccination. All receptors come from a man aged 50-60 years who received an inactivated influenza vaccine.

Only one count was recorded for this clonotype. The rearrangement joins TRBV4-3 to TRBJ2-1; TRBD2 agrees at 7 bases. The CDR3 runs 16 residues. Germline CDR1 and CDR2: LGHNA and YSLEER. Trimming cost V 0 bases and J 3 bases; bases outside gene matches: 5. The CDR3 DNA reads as TGCGCCAGCAGCCAAGAAACCCAGCGGGGCTACAATGAGCAGTTCTTC. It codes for CASSQETQRGYNEQFF.

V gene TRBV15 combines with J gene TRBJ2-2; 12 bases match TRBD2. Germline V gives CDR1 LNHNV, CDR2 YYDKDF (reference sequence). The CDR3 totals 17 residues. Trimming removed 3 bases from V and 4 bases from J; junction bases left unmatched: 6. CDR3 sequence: CATSRSPGLAGTGELFF. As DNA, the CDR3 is TGTGCCACCAGCAGGTCTCCGGGACTAGCGGGCACCGGGGAGCTGTTTTTT.

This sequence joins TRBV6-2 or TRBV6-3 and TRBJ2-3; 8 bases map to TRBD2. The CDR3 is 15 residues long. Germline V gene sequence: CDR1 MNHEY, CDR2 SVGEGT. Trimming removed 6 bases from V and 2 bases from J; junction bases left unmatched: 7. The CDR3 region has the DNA TGTGCCAGCAGGTTACTAGCGGTGGCCACAGATACGCAGTATTTT. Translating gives CASRLLAVATDTQYF.

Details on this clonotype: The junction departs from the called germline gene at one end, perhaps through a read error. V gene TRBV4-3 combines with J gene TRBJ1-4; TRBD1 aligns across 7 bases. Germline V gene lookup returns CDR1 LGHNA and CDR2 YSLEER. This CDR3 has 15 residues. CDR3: CANSQGGQFNEKLFF. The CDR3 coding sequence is TGCGCCAACAGCCAAGGGGGACAGTTTAATGAAAAACTGTTTTTT.

This CDR3 is CSVGQGVDEQYF. In DNA form, the CDR3 reads TGCAGCGTTGGACAGGGAGTGGACGAGCAGTACTTC. The V and J genes are TRBV29-1 and TRBJ2-7; 7 bases map to TRBD1. The junction had 5 bases not matched to a gene; V was cut back by 4 bases and J by 5 bases. Germline V lookup: CDR1 SQVTM, CDR2 ANQGSEA. This CDR3 region has 12 residues.

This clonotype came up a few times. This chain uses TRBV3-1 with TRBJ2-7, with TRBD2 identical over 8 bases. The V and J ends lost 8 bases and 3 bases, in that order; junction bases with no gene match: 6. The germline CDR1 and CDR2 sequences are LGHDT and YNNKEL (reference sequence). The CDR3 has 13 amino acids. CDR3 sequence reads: CASGSGGGYEQYF. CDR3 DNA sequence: TGTGCCAGCGGCTCGGGAGGGGGCTACGAGCAGTACTTC.

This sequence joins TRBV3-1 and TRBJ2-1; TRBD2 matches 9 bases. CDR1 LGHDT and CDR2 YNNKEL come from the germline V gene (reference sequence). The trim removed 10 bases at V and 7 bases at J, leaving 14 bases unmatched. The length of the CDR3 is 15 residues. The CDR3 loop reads CATSRSSGALNEQFF. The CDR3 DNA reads TGTGCCACCTCCCGATCTAGCGGGGCTCTAAATGAGCAGTTCTTC.

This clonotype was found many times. The CDR3 DNA is TGTGCCACCAGCAGAGAAGGAGGGGGAAATTCACCCCTCCACTTT. Translated, it gives CATSREGGGNSPLHF. V usage is TRBV15 and J usage is TRBJ1-6; possibly TRBD1 for D (6 bases). Germline V CDR1 and CDR2: LNHNV, YYDKDF (reference sequence). V lost 0 bases to trimming and J lost 7 bases, with 10 bases between them. The CDR3 is made up of 15 amino acids.

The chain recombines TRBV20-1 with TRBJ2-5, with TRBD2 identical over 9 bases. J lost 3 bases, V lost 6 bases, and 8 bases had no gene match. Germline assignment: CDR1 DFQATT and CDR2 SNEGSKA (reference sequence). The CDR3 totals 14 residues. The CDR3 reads CSAGEGGREETQYF. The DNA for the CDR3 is TGCAGTGCAGGGGAAGGCGGGAGGGAAGAGACCCAGTACTTC.

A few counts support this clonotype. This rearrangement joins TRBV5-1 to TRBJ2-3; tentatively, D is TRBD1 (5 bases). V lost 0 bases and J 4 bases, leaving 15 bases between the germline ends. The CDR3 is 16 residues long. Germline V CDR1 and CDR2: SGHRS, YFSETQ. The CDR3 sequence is CASSLAAQGVPDTQYF. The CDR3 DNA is TGCGCCAGCAGCTTGGCCGCCCAAGGGGTTCCAGATACGCAGTATTTT.

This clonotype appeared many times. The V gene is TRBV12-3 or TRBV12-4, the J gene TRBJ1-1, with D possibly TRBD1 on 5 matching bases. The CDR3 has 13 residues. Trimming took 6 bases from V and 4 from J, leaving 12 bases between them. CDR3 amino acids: CASRPDRFTEAFF. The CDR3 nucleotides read TGTGCCAGCAGGCCCGACAGATTCACTGAAGCTTTCTTT.

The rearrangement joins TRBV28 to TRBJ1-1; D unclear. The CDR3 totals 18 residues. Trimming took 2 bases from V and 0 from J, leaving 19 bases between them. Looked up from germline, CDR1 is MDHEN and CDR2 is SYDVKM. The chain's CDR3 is CASSLGYGRPALNTEAFF. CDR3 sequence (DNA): TGTGCCAGCAGTTTAGGTTACGGCCGACCAGCACTGAACACTGAAGCTTTCTTT.

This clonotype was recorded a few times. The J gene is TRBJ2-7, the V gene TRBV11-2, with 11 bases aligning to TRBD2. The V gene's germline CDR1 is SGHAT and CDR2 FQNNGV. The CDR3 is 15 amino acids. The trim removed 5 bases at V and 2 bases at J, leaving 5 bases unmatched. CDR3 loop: CASSPLAGDTYEQYF. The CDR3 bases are TGTGCCAGCAGCCCACTAGCGGGGGATACCTACGAGCAGTACTTC.

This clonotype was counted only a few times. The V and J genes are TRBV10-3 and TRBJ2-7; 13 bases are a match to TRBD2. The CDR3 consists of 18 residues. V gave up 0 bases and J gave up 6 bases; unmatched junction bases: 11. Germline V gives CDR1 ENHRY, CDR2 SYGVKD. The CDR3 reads CAISESSAGTSGASEQYF. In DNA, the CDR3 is TGTGCCATCAGTGAGTCATCCGCCGGGACTAGCGGGGCGAGCGAGCAGTACTTC.

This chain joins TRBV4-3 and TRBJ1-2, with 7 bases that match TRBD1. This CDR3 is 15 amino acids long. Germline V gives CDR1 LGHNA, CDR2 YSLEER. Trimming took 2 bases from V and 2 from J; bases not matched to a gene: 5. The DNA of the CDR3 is TGCGCCAGCAGCCAATTTCCAGGGGGAAACTATGGCTACACCTTC. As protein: CASSQFPGGNYGYTF.

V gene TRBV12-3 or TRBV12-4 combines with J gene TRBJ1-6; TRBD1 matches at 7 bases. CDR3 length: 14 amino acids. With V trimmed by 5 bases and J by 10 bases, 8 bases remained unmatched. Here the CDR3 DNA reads TGTGCCAGCAGTCTAACAGGGGCGGACTCACCCCTCCACTTT. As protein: CASSLTGADSPLHF.

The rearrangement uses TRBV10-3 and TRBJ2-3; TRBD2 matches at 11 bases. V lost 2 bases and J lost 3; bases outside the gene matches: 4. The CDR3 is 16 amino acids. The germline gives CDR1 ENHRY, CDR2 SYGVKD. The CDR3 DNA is TGTGCCATCAGTGAGACTAGCGGGAGTGTGACAGATACGCAGTATTTT. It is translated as CAISETSGSVTDTQYF.

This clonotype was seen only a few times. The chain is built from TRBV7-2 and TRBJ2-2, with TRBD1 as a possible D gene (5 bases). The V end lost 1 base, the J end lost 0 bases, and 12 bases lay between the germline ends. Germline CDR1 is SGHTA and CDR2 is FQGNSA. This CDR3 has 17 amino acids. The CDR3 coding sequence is TGTGCCAGCAGCTTAGGCCCACTCAGGGCGAACACCGGGGAGCTGTTTTTT. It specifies CASSLGPLRANTGELFF.